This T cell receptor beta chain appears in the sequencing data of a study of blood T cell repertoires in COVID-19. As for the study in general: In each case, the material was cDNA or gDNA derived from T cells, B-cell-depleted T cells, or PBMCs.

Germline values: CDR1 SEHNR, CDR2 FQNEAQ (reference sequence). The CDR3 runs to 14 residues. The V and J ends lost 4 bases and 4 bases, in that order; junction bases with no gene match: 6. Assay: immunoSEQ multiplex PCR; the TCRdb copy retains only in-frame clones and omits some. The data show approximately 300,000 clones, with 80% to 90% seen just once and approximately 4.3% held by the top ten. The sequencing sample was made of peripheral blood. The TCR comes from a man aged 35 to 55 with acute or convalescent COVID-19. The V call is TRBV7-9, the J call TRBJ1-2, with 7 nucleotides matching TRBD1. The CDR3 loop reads CASSSRTGFYGYTF. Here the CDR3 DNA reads TGTGCCAGCAGCTCGCGGACAGGCTTCTATGGCTACACCTTC.